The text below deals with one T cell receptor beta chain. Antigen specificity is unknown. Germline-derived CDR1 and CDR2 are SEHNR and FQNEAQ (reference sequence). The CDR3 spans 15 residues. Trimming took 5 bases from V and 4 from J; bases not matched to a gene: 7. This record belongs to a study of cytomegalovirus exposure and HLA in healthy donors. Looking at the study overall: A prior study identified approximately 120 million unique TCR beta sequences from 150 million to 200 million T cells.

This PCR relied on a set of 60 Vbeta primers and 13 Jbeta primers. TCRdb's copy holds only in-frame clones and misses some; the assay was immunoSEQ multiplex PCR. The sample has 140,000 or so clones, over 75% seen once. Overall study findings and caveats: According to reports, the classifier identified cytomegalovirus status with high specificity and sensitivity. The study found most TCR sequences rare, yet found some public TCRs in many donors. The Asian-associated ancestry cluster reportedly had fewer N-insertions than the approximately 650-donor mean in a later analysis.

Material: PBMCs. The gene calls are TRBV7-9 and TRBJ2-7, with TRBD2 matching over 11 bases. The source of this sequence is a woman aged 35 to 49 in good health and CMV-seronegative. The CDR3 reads CASSQLAGVGYEQYF. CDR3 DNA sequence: TGTGCCAGCAGCCAACTAGCGGGAGTGGGGTACGAGCAGTACTTC. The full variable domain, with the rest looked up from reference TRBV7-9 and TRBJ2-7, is DTGVSQNPRHKITKRGQNVTFRCDPISEHNRLYWYRQTLGQGPEFLTYFQNEAQLEKSRLLSDRFSAERPKGSFSTLEIQRTEQGDSAMYLCASSQLAGVGYEQYFGPGTRLTVT.